This T cell receptor (beta chain) was identified in a study of PD-1 blockade in classical Hodgkin lymphoma. Trimming pared 6 bases from V and 1 base from J, leaving 15 bases between. Germline CDR1 MNHEY, CDR2 SMNVEV (reference sequence). This CDR3 has 15 residues. Using immunoSEQ multiplex PCR, the repertoire was profiled, and TCRdb retains in-frame clones only, with some absent. Among 15,000 or so clones listed, roughly 86% were seen once. Described time point: newly diagnosed, previously untreated cHL patient sample. This receptor was taken from a human donor with classical Hodgkin lymphoma. The gene calls are TRBV27 and TRBJ1-1; the D is unclear. Sequenced sample: peripheral blood mononuclear cells (PBMCs). CDR3 loop: CASSDPPYPNTEAFF. CDR3 nucleotide sequence: TGTGCCAGCAGCGACCCCCCTTATCCGAACACTGAAGCTTTCTTT.